Below are 32 T cell receptor beta chains sequenced from a single sample in a study of T cell responses to AZD1222 COVID-19 vaccine. The table came from immunoSEQ multiplex PCR; TCRdb's copy has only in-frame clones and leaves some out. This table holds about 120,000 clones, over 80% found once. The sequencing here drew on peripheral blood, taken on day 0 of AZD1222 vaccination. The receptors here all came from an adult in good health.

The rearrangement links TRBV18 to TRBJ1-6; the match to TRBD1 covers 8 bases. This CDR3 region has 16 residues. Looked up from germline, CDR1 is KGHSH and CDR2 is LQKENI. Losses at the gene ends were 2 bases for V and 9 bases for J; bases not matched to a gene: 9. This CDR3 is CASSPTGGFKPSPLHF. The CDR3 DNA follows: TGTGCCAGCTCACCAACAGGGGGTTTTAAACCTTCACCCCTCCACTTT. The variable domain in full, completed from reference TRBV18 and TRBJ1-6, reads NAGVMQNPRHLVRRRGQEARLRCSPMKGHSHVYWYRQLPEEGLKFMVYLQKENIIDESGMPKERFSAEFPKEGPSILRIQQVVRGDSAAYFCASSPTGGFKPSPLHFGNGTRLTVT.

The rearrangement uses TRBV13 and TRBJ2-7; unclear D gene. V shed 4 bases and J shed 1 base, with 11 bases lying between them. This CDR3 has 14 amino acids. Germline loops: CDR1 PRHDT, CDR2 FYEKMQ (reference sequence). DNA for the CDR3: TGTGCCAGCAGCTCTACGGTAGAATCCTACGAGCAGTACTTC. This encodes CASSSTVESYEQYF.

This sequence joins TRBV6-5 and TRBJ2-7; D is possibly TRBD1 or TRBD2 (5 bases each). CDR3 length: 15 residues. Germline V gene sequence: CDR1 MNHEY, CDR2 SVGAGI. V was clipped by 3 bases and J by 2 bases, with 14 bases between them. Here the CDR3 DNA reads TGTGCCAGCAGTTATTCCCCGGGACGAACCTACGAGCAGTACTTC. This encodes CASSYSPGRTYEQYF.

The V gene is TRBV11-2, the J gene TRBJ1-2, with D perhaps TRBD1 (5 bases). CDR1 and CDR2 (germline): SGHAT, FQNNGV. Deletions cut 3 bases from V and 2 bases from J, with 13 bases between. There are 15 residues in the CDR3. This CDR3 is CASSFSNRDNYGYTF. The CDR3, as DNA: TGTGCCAGCAGCTTTTCCAACCGGGACAACTATGGCTACACCTTC.

The V and J genes are TRBV7-6 and TRBJ2-7; 14 bases align to TRBD2. The CDR3 has 18 amino acids. Germline values: CDR1 SGHVS, CDR2 FNYEAQ. V lost 1 base and J lost 3; bases outside the gene matches: 8. Here the CDR3 reads CASSLEPGLAGVFYEQYF. The CDR3 DNA reads as TGTGCCAGCAGCTTAGAACCGGGACTAGCGGGAGTATTCTACGAGCAGTACTTC.

The J gene is TRBJ1-5, the V gene TRBV7-2, with unresolved D. Germline assignment: CDR1 SGHTA and CDR2 FQGNSA. The V end lost 5 bases, the J end lost 5 bases, and 16 bases lay between the germline ends. The CDR3 is 15 residues long. CDR3 amino acids: CASSPRGGFDQPQHF. The CDR3 DNA sequence: TGTGCCAGCAGCCCCCGAGGCGGGTTTGATCAGCCCCAGCATTTT.

This chain connects TRBV6-5 to TRBJ1-2; no clear D gene. V was shortened by 6 bases and J by 4 bases, with 12 bases between the two germline ends. Germline V gene data show CDR1 as MNHEY and CDR2 as SVGAGI. The length of the CDR3 is 13 residues. CDR3 protein: CASSNPESYGYTF. The CDR3 DNA follows: TGTGCCAGCAGCAACCCCGAGAGCTATGGCTACACCTTC.

The V call is TRBV10-3, the J call TRBJ2-2; D uncertain. The CDR3 has 13 amino acids. V gave up 6 bases and J gave up 3 bases, with 8 bases separating them. Germline V CDR1 and CDR2: ENHRY, SYGVKD. The chain's CDR3 is CAISQEYTGELFF. CDR3 sequence (DNA): TGTGCCATCAGCCAGGAGTACACCGGGGAGCTGTTTTTT.

The genes are TRBV30 and TRBJ2-2; D uncertain. The CDR3 runs 12 residues. Germline values: CDR1 GTSNPN, CDR2 SVGIG (reference sequence). The V end lost 5 bases, the J end lost 7 bases, and 11 bases lay between the germline ends. This chain's CDR3 is CAWDISGGELFF. CDR3 sequence (DNA): TGTGCCTGGGACATTTCCGGCGGGGAGCTGTTTTTT.

The rearrangement links TRBV6-5 to TRBJ2-7; 7 nucleotides align to TRBD1. Losses at the gene ends were 10 bases for V and 0 bases for J; bases not matched to a gene: 9. The CDR3 has 14 residues. The germline V gene encodes CDR1 MNHEY and CDR2 SVGAGI. This CDR3 is CATRWNRGSYEQYF. CDR3 nucleotide sequence: TGTGCCACCCGCTGGAACAGGGGCTCCTACGAGCAGTACTTC.

The CDR3: CASSAGTYTQYF. CDR3 nucleotides: TGTGCCAGCAGTGCCGGGACTTATACGCAGTATTTT. The chain recombines TRBV2 with TRBJ2-3, with D possibly TRBD2 on 6 matching bases. This CDR3 comprises 12 residues. Germline CDR1 is SNHLY and CDR2 is FYNNEI. The V end lost 4 bases, the J end lost 7 bases, and 9 bases lay between the germline ends.

The chain links TRBV25-1 to TRBJ1-3; tentative D call: TRBD1 (5 bases). V was pared by 3 bases and J by 2 bases, with 14 bases between. The CDR3 loop spans 16 amino acids. Looked up from germline, CDR1 is MGHDK and CDR2 is SYGVNS. Written as DNA, the CDR3 is TGTGCCAGCAGTGATGTATACTGGGGGACTGGAAACACCATATATTTT. Translation gives CASSDVYWGTGNTIYF.

This clone was seen only once. This sequence joins TRBV6-5 and TRBJ2-1; D call uncertain. This CDR3 is 11 amino acids long. V dropped 5 bases and J dropped 7 bases, with 6 bases sitting between them. Germline CDR1 MNHEY, CDR2 SVGAGI. The CDR3 region has the DNA TGTGCCAGCAGTCAGTCTAATGAGCAGTTCTTC. Its translation: CASSQSNEQFF.

The chain has TRBV15 and TRBJ1-2, with a weak D call TRBD1 (5 bases). V was clipped by 0 bases and J by 4 bases, with 12 bases between them. The germline CDR1 and CDR2 sequences are LNHNV and YYDKDF (reference sequence). This CDR3 region has 15 residues. The CDR3: CATSRERRGGYGYTF. CDR3 coding DNA: TGTGCCACCAGCAGAGAACGAAGGGGTGGCTATGGCTACACCTTC.

This chain connects TRBV3-1 (or the pseudogene TRBV3-2) to TRBJ1-4; 11 bases map to TRBD1. Per the germline V gene, CDR1 is LGHDT and CDR2 is YNNKEL (reference sequence). CDR3 length equals 16 residues. V trimming: 0 bases; J trimming: 6 bases; junction bases outside the gene matches: 3. The CDR3 bases are TGTGCCAGCAGCCAAGAAGGACAGGGGGCTGATGAAAAACTGTTTTTT. Protein: CASSQEGQGADEKLFF.

This chain uses TRBV6-2 or TRBV6-3 with TRBJ2-5; D is perhaps TRBD2 (6 bases). The CDR3 length is 15 residues. V was cut by 2 bases and J by 1 base, with 11 bases left in between. Germline CDR1 reads MNHEY; CDR2 reads SVGEGT. The CDR3 reads CASSYPGTFQETQYF. In DNA form, the CDR3 reads TGTGCCAGCAGTTACCCTGGGACTTTCCAAGAGACCCAGTACTTC.

The chain joins TRBV6-5 to TRBJ2-3; D is unclear. The CDR3 consists of 14 residues. V gave up 6 bases and J gave up 0 bases, with 10 bases separating them. Germline assignment: CDR1 MNHEY and CDR2 SVGAGI. The CDR3 DNA is TGTGCCAGCAGACTATCCTATAGCACAGATACGCAGTATTTT. Translation: CASRLSYSTDTQYF.

This clone was observed once. The genes are TRBV18 and TRBJ2-1; 14 bases match TRBD2. The CDR3 covers 18 residues. V was clipped by 11 bases and J by 4 bases; unmatched bases: 16. The germline V gene has CDR1 KGHSH and CDR2 LQKENI. The CDR3 bases are TGTGCCTCCGGGACTAGCGGGGGCCGACCCTCGGGTTACAATGAGCAGTTCTTC. It is translated as CASGTSGGRPSGYNEQFF.

The chain couples TRBV10-3 to TRBJ2-2, with D unclear. The CDR3 runs 14 residues. Trimming took off 0 bases at V and 8 bases at J, with 10 bases between the two ends. The V gene's germline CDR1 is ENHRY and CDR2 SYGVKD. The CDR3 DNA sequence: TGTGCCATCAGTGAGTCAGCTTGGGAAGGGGAGCTGTTTTTT. Protein sequence: CAISESAWEGELFF.

The chain carries TRBV15 and TRBJ1-6; 9 nucleotides line up with TRBD1. The V gene's germline CDR1 is LNHNV and CDR2 YYDKDF (reference sequence). V lost 3 bases to trimming and J lost 7 bases; unmatched junction nucleotides: 16. This CDR3 contains 19 residues. The DNA for the CDR3 is TGTGCCACCAGCAGGGACTACCGGGACAGGGTAGGGGAGAATTCACCCCTCCACTTT. As protein: CATSRDYRDRVGENSPLHF.

The table lists this clone with a count of one. In nucleotides, the CDR3 is TGTGCCAGCAGTTCCGTGACAGGCGGCCGGCCAAAACTGTTTTTT. This codes for CASSSVTGGRPKLFF. The chain uses TRBV6-5 and TRBJ1-4; tentatively, D is TRBD1 (6 bases). V lost 4 bases, J lost 10 bases, and 19 bases lay in between. The CDR3 consists of 15 residues. Per the germline V gene, CDR1 is MNHEY and CDR2 is SVGAGI.

CDR3 DNA: TGTGCCAGCAACACCGACAGGGGGCTCTACGAGCAGTACTTC. Translating gives CASNTDRGLYEQYF. This sequence joins TRBV6-5 and TRBJ2-7; 10 nucleotides agree with TRBD1. The CDR3 length is 14 residues. The V gene end was trimmed by 7 bases and the J gene end by 3 bases; junction bases not matched to a gene: 6. Per the germline V gene, CDR1 is MNHEY and CDR2 is SVGAGI.

The chain couples TRBV10-1 to TRBJ1-2; D gene unclear. Trimming took off 5 bases at V and 4 bases at J, with 11 bases between the two ends. The length of the CDR3 is 13 residues. CDR1 is WNHNN and CDR2 is SYGVQD in the germline V gene (reference sequence). The CDR3 coding sequence is TGCGCCAGCAGTCCGACTCAAGCCTATGGCTACACCTTC. It translates to CASSPTQAYGYTF.

This chain connects TRBV5-1 to TRBJ1-4; 7 positions match TRBD1. V shed 4 bases and J 6 bases; nucleotides not matched to a gene: 6. The germline CDR1 and CDR2 sequences are SGHRS and YFSETQ. This CDR3 comprises 14 residues. CDR3 amino acids: CASSRQGGDEKLFF. CDR3 sequence (DNA): TGCGCCAGCAGCCGACAGGGTGGTGATGAAAAACTGTTTTTT.

The J gene is TRBJ1-3, the V gene TRBV12-5; TRBD1 might be the D (5 bases). Germline loops: CDR1 LGHNT, CDR2 FRNRAP. The CDR3 runs to 13 residues. V lost 7 bases to trimming and J lost 11 bases, with 18 bases between them. CDR3 in DNA: TGTGCTAGTGAATCTCGTGGGGGGAGAGCCATATATTTT. Translated, it gives CASESRGGRAIYF.

The chain links TRBV19 to TRBJ1-4, with D possibly matching TRBD1 (6 bases). Germline V gene sequence: CDR1 LNHDA, CDR2 SQIVND (reference sequence). Trimming cost V 3 bases and J 0 bases, with 8 bases left between them. CDR3 length equals 15 residues. DNA for the CDR3: TGTGCCAGTAGTATCAGGGGAGCAACTAATGAAAAACTGTTTTTT. This sequence encodes CASSIRGATNEKLFF.

The V and J genes are TRBV18 and TRBJ2-7, with 10 bases fitting TRBD1. The V segment lost 4 bases and the J segment 6 bases; nucleotides outside the gene matches: 6. The CDR3 runs to 14 residues. Germline assignment: CDR1 KGHSH and CDR2 LQKENI. The CDR3 here is CASSQGTGVLEQYF. The CDR3, as DNA: TGTGCCAGCTCACAAGGGACAGGGGTTCTCGAGCAGTACTTC.

The V and J genes are TRBV9 and TRBJ1-1, with 10 bases identical to TRBD1. The length of the CDR3 is 16 residues. Germline V gene sequence: CDR1 SGDLS, CDR2 YYNGEE. J gave up 4 bases and V 0 bases, and 6 bases lay outside the gene matches. The CDR3 region has the DNA TGTGCCAGCAGCGTAGGGCCGGGACAGGGGACCACTGAAGCTTTCTTT. Translated, it gives CASSVGPGQGTTEAFF.

The chain carries TRBV30 and TRBJ2-7; TRBD2 matches 8 bases. After removal of 2 bases from V and 5 bases from J, the junction contained 2 bases not matched to a gene. The CDR3 extends over 12 amino acids. The V gene's germline CDR1 is GTSNPN and CDR2 SVGIG (reference sequence). The CDR3 sequence: CAWSHGRDEQYF. The CDR3 nucleotides are TGTGCCTGGAGTCACGGGAGGGACGAGCAGTACTTC.

The J gene is TRBJ2-7, the V gene TRBV9, with a tentative D call TRBD2 (5 bases). CDR3 length equals 15 residues. Germline-derived CDR1 and CDR2 are SGDLS and YYNGEE. V dropped 3 bases and J dropped 3 bases, with 16 bases sitting between them. This chain's CDR3 is CASSAGVNPVYEQYF. Here the CDR3 DNA reads TGTGCCAGCAGCGCCGGGGTCAACCCCGTCTACGAGCAGTACTTC.

CDR3 nucleotide sequence: TGTGCCAGCAGTTTTGTATCAGATACGCAGTATTTT. It translates to CASSFVSDTQYF. V usage is TRBV27 and J usage is TRBJ2-3; D is unclear. From germline, CDR1 is MNHEY and CDR2 SMNVEV (reference sequence). Trimming took off 3 bases at V and 4 bases at J, with 5 bases between the two ends. The CDR3 is 12 amino acids.

V gene TRBV9 combines with J gene TRBJ1-2; no clear D gene. This CDR3 has 17 residues. The germline CDR1 and CDR2 sequences are SGDLS and YYNGEE. Between the trimmed V and J ends, which lost 0 bases and 0 bases, there was a span of 15 bases. As DNA, the CDR3 is TGTGCCAGCAGCGTAGTGCCGCGCCCCAGAGCTAACTATGGCTACACCTTC. Translating it yields CASSVVPRPRANYGYTF.